The entry that follows covers one TCR beta chain sequence. The antigen remains unidentified. These data belong to a study of shared clonotypes between healthy human individuals. Study as a whole: CD4 naive cells filled three plates per donor, CD4 memory three, CD8 naive two and CD8 memory one. Notes on the study in general: Sampling covered blood only; tissue repertoires likely differ.

The CDR3 is made up of 13 amino acids. The J segment lost 3 bases and the V segment lost 6 bases, leaving 6 bases of the junction unmatched. Germline lookup yields CDR1 SQVTM and CDR2 ANQGSEA. Original data processing: As immunoSEQ supplied junction-only sequences (without quality scores), filtering differed. TCRdb's copy holds only in-frame clones and misses some; the assay was immunoSEQ multiplex PCR. The V and J calls and clone size were taken over from that table, and D and trimming were inferred from the DNA. This table holds around 2.5 million clones, over 85% found once. This TCR was sampled from a man between 18 and 35 years old in good health. Some clones in this sample may be carry-over from other donors' samples. The rearrangement uses TRBV29-1 and TRBJ2-7, with 9 bases lining up with TRBD2. The sequencing input was naive CD4+ T cells from PBMCs. Noted subset: CD45RA+ positively selected. CDR3 loop: CSVATSGLYEQYF. CDR3 bases: TGCAGCGTCGCGACTAGCGGTCTCTACGAGCAGTACTTC.